This T cell receptor beta chain was sequenced for a study of identical twins. This clonotype was observed at least ten times. The antigen remains undetermined. Template switching, a step in the protocol, added a universal primer site, and cDNA carried unique molecular identifiers. TCRdb analysed the 5' RACE reads with MiXCR anew, one entry per CDR3 protein. The sample consists of about 920,000 distinct CDR3 sequences, approximately 13% of them appearing once. After removal of 9 bases from V and 6 bases from J, the junction contained 3 bases not matched to a gene. Per the germline V gene, CDR1 is MDHEN and CDR2 is SYDVKM. The CDR3 contains 12 residues. Study results and caveats: Models underestimated TCR alpha sharing (out-of-frame) in monozygotic twins.

The sample was also linked to a second study, of yellow fever vaccine responses in identical twins.

Sequencing input: PBMCs. The chain links TRBV28 to TRBJ2-7, with 12 nucleotides matching TRBD2. The sequence derives from a woman younger than 35 in good health. The CDR3: CASSTSGSEQYF. CDR3 DNA sequence: TGTGCCAGTTCGACTAGCGGGAGCGAGCAGTACTTC. The full variable domain, completed using reference TRBV28 and TRBJ2-7, is DVKVTQSSRYLVKRTGEKVFLECVQDMDHENMFWYRQDPGLGLRLIYFSYDVKMKEKGDIPEGYSVSREKKERFSLILESASTNQTSMYLCASSTSGSEQYFGPGTRLTVT.